This TCR beta chain was obtained from a study of tumor-infiltrating lymphocytes in primary liver carcinoma. Whole-study findings and limits: Tumors significantly exceeded blood in top-250-clone fraction (p = 0.039).

Using a constant-region primer together with ProtoScript II reverse transcriptase, TCR beta cDNA was made from about 500 ng of total RNA. ARM-PCR was slightly modified, and three nested multiplex PCR rounds with it gave rise to the TCR beta libraries. PCR rounds one and two used TRBV1-TRBV30 forward primers with a C-beta reverse primer for approximately 10 cycles each. TCRdb itself ran the multiplex PCR reads through MiXCR, one entry per CDR3 protein. In the table there are fewer than 75,000 distinct CDR3 sequences, less than 75% of which are singletons. In this sample, this clonotype turned up a few times. Its cognate antigen is unknown. The CDR3 does not end in the conserved phenylalanine or tryptophan, so this is likely a read error. Trimming took 1 base from V and 7 from J, leaving 17 bases between them. CDR3 length: 15 amino acids. CDR1 is SGHAT, CDR2 FQNNGV, per germline. DNA and RNA were both co-extracted from approximately 20-30 mg of bulk tissue that had not been sorted. Each tumor specimen held more than 75% viable tumor cells.

The specimen sequenced was liver tumor tissue from sampling region 2. As for subset: tumor region T2, inferior pole. This clonotype was sampled from a man aged 35-49 years with primary liver carcinoma and hepatitis B virus infection. V and J are TRBV11-2 and TRBJ2-7; a possible D gene is TRBD2 (5 bases). The CDR3 reads CASSLASGISGEQYL. The CDR3 nucleotides are TGTGCCAGCAGCTTAGCGTCCGGGATCTCTGGTGAGCAGTACTTA.